Sequencing of this T cell receptor (beta chain) was carried out in a study of control samples from healthy donors and cancer patients. In germline, CDR1 is MDHEN, CDR2 SYDVKM. Trimming pared 6 bases from V and 1 base from J, leaving 13 bases between. The CDR3 covers 15 residues. Sequenced by immunoSEQ multiplex PCR; TCRdb stores in-frame clones only, minus some. The sample has around 200,000 clones; around 94% are singletons. This TCR derives from a man aged 50-59 years in good health. Sequencing input: blood. V is TRBV28 and J is TRBJ1-3, with unresolved D. The chain's CDR3 is CASRPAAVSGNTIYF. CDR3 sequence (DNA): TGTGCCAGCAGGCCCGCTGCCGTGTCTGGAAACACCATATATTTT.